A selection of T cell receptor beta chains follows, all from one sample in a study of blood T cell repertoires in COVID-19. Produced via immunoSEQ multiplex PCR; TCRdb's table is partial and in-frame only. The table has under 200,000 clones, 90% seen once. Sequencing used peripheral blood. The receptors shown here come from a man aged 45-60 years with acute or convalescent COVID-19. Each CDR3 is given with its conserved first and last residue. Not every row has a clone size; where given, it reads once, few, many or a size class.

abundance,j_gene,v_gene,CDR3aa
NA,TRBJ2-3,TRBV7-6,CASSLSTRVHTDTQYF
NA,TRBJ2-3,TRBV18,CASSPRQVTDTQYF
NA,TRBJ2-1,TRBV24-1,CATSPRGSPYEQFF
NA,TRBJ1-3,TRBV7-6,CASSLGLPPSGNTIYF
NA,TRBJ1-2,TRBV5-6,CASSVIYRVYGYGYTF
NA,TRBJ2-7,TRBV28,CASKGAGQGFHEQYF
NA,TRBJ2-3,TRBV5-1,CASSLAEGAVDTQYF
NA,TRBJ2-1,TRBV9,CASSVATSPPYNEQFF
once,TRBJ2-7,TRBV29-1,CSVSGTDNYEQYF
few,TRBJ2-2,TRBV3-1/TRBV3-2,CASSQISGGPNTGELFF
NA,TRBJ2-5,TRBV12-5,CASGLGGQETQYF
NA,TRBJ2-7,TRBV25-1,CATGTTSWEQYF
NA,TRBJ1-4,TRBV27,CASSLLATGGEKLFF
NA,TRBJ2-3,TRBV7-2,CASSPGTRGTDTQYF
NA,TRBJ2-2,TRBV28,CASTSPLGGGPGTGELFF
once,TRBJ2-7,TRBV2,CASSAAPKREQYF
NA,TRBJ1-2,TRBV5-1,CASSLDLGGYGYTF
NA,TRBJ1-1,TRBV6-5,CASSYSGENTEAFF
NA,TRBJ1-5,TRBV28,CASRQGWNQPQHF
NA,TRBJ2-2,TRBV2,CASISRGTGELFF
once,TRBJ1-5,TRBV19,CASSMRVHNQPQHF
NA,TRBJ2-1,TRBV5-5,CASSGAGGGSYNEQFF
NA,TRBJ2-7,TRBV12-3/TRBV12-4,CASSLQAPYEQYF
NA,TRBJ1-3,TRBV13,CASSDAQNSGNTIYF
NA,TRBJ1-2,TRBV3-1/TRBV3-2,CASSPPTNSGGYTF
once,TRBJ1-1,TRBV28,CASSLAGQGATTEAFF
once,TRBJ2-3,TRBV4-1,CASSQVSPDTQYF
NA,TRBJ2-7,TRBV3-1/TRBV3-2,CASSQGAVEQYF
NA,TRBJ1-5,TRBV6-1,CASSESYRTGNSNQPQHF
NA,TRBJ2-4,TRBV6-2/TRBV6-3,CASSYGGSSVAKNIQYF
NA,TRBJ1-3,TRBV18,CASSPWTDNGNTIYF
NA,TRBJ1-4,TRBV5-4,CASSLAAGGNEKLFF
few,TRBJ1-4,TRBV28,CASSTQGEKLFF
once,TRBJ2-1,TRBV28,CASSFSSGGVDEQFF
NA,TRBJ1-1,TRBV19,CASSGRDSISEAFF